This T cell receptor beta chain appears in the sequencing data of a study of cytomegalovirus exposure and HLA in healthy donors. The CDR3 loop spans 14 amino acids. The V gene's germline CDR1 is SGHTA and CDR2 FQGNSA. Turning to this clone: What it binds is unknown.

General study points: Associated with HLA alleles at 0.05 false discovery rate in a later analysis were 16,951 TCR beta sequences. Per a later analysis, HLA-associated TCR beta chains showed more clonal expansion than other, equally common TCR beta chains.

PCR amplification relied on 60 Vbeta primers (plus 13 Jbeta primers). Clones were read by immunoSEQ multiplex PCR, and TCRdb kept only the in-frame ones, dropping some. The table records about 100,000 clones, over 65% of them present only once. Material: PBMCs. This chain uses TRBV7-2 with TRBJ2-5, with 8 positions matching TRBD1. The J call is in doubt because the DNA end fits TRBJ2-7 better. The clonotype comes from a woman aged 18-29 years in good health and CMV-seropositive. The CDR3 region has the DNA TGTGCCAGCAGACTCCGACAGGGGTCCTACGAGCAGTACTTC. Protein sequence: CASRLRQGSYEQYF.